One and the same sample provided the 26 T cell receptor beta chains below, sequenced in a study of blood T cell repertoires in COVID-19. Using immunoSEQ multiplex PCR, the repertoire was profiled, and TCRdb retains in-frame clones only, with some absent. The sample shows roughly 90,000 clones, about 85% of them seen only once. The sequenced sample consisted of peripheral blood. Receptors originate from a man in his forties or fifties with acute or convalescent COVID-19.

This chain's CDR3 is CASSRDSLRTGELFF. The CDR3 DNA reads TGCGCCAGCAGCAGGGACTCCCTGAGGACCGGGGAGCTGTTTTTT. This chain uses TRBV5-1 with TRBJ2-2, with D perhaps matching TRBD2 (6 bases). This CDR3 contains 15 residues. In germline, CDR1 is SGHRS, CDR2 YFSETQ. With 4 bases removed from V and 5 bases from J, the gap between germline ends came to 15 bases. The variable domain in full, completed from reference TRBV5-1 and TRBJ2-2, reads KAGVTQTPRYLIKTRGQQVTLSCSPISGHRSVSWYQQTPGQGLQFLFEYFSETQRNKGNFPGRFSGRQFSNSRSEMNVSTLELGDSALYLCASSRDSLRTGELFFGEGSRLTVL.

This clone was counted many times. The chain recombines TRBV10-3 with TRBJ2-1; 8 positions agree with TRBD2. Germline trimming cut 3 bases from V and 3 bases from J; bases unmatched to any gene: 4. This CDR3 spans 15 amino acids. The V gene's germline CDR1 is ENHRY and CDR2 SYGVKD. CDR3 coding DNA: TGTGCCATCAGTGATCCTAGCGGGCACTACAATGAGCAGTTCTTC. Its translation: CAISDPSGHYNEQFF.

The sample holds a few counts of this clone. The chain joins TRBV4-1 to TRBJ2-7; a weak D match, TRBD1 (6 bases). The CDR3 sequence is 16 residues long. Germline CDR1 and CDR2: MGHRA and YSYEKL. The germline V and J ends were trimmed by 2 bases and 4 bases, with 18 bases remaining between them. CDR3 loop: CASSQSLHPGEYEQYF. The CDR3 coding sequence is TGCGCCAGCAGCCAAAGCTTGCACCCAGGGGAATACGAGCAGTACTTC.

The rearrangement links TRBV6-2 or TRBV6-3 to TRBJ1-4, with 8 nucleotides matching TRBD1. The junction had 4 bases not matched to a gene; V was cut back by 5 bases and J by 2 bases. Looked up from germline, CDR1 is MNHEY and CDR2 is SVGEGT. CDR3 length: 15 residues. CDR3 residues: CASSTPGGTNEKLFF. CDR3 nucleotides: TGTGCCAGCAGTACGCCAGGGGGCACTAATGAAAAACTGTTTTTT.

As DNA, the CDR3 is TGTGCCATCAGTTTACAGGGAGCGGAAGCCGGGGAGCTGTTTTTT. This sequence encodes CAISLQGAEAGELFF. The V gene is TRBV10-3, the J gene TRBJ2-2; D perhaps matches TRBD1 (6 bases). Per the germline V gene, CDR1 is ENHRY and CDR2 is SYGVKD. The CDR3 consists of 15 residues. V was pared by 5 bases and J by 6 bases, with 16 bases between.

The CDR3 bases are TGCGCCAGCAGCCAGACAGGGGGCTACACTGAAGCTTTCTTT. It codes for CASSQTGGYTEAFF. The chain uses TRBV4-3 and TRBJ1-1; 10 nucleotides line up with TRBD1. Germline V gene lookup returns CDR1 LGHNA and CDR2 YSLEER. This CDR3 spans 14 amino acids. The J segment lost 3 bases and the V segment lost 3 bases, leaving 1 base of the junction unmatched.

V and J are TRBV9 and TRBJ1-2; 12 nucleotides line up with TRBD1. The germline V gene has CDR1 SGDLS and CDR2 YYNGEE. The CDR3 totals 20 residues. Germline trimming cut 0 bases from V and 0 bases from J; bases unmatched to any gene: 12. In nucleotides, the CDR3 is TGTGCCAGCAGCGTAGCATCTGGGACAGGGGGCTCCAATACTAACTATGGCTACACCTTC. Encoded protein: CASSVASGTGGSNTNYGYTF.

The chain employs TRBV7-3 and TRBJ2-1; tentatively, D is TRBD1 (6 bases). In germline, CDR1 is SGHTA, CDR2 FQGTGA. There are 13 residues in the CDR3. V was shortened by 5 bases and J by 12 bases, with 17 bases between the two germline ends. CDR3 loop: CASSTGQLLVQFF. DNA for the CDR3: TGTGCCAGCAGCACCGGACAGTTACTAGTGCAGTTCTTC.

V gene TRBV7-2 combines with J gene TRBJ1-2; the D gene is possibly TRBD1 (5 bases). This CDR3 spans 14 amino acids. Trimming removed 5 bases at V and 2 bases at J, with 12 bases between. Germline CDR1 and CDR2: SGHTA and FQGNSA. In nucleotides, the CDR3 is TGTGCCAGCAGCCGTGTTGGGGGGAACTATGGCTACACCTTC. Amino acids: CASSRVGGNYGYTF.

The CDR3 region is CASSWDREDTEAFF. The DNA of the CDR3 is TGTGCCAGCAGTTGGGACAGGGAGGACACTGAAGCTTTCTTT. This chain uses TRBV6-6 with TRBJ1-1, with 9 positions matching TRBD1. Germline V gene lookup returns CDR1 MNHNY and CDR2 SVGAGI (reference sequence). The V gene end was trimmed by 4 bases and the J gene end by 3 bases; junction bases not matched to a gene: 3. The CDR3 contains 14 residues.

In this sample, this clone turned up a few times. The rearrangement links TRBV6-5 to TRBJ2-5; 13 bases agree with TRBD2. In germline, CDR1 is MNHEY, CDR2 SVGAGI. The V gene end was trimmed by 4 bases and the J gene end by 6 bases; junction bases not matched to a gene: 5. The CDR3 is made up of 15 amino acids. CDR3 region: CASSSRTSGRQTQYF. As DNA, the CDR3 is TGTGCCAGCAGTTCCCGGACTAGCGGGAGACAGACCCAGTACTTC.

This chain joins TRBV7-2 and TRBJ2-7; maybe TRBD1 (6 bases). The CDR3 extends over 12 amino acids. Trimming stripped 3 bases from V and 3 bases from J, with 6 bases between. Germline CDR1 is SGHTA and CDR2 is FQGNSA. The CDR3 nucleotides are TGTGCCAGCAGCTTGACAGGCTACGAGCAGTACTTC. This codes for CASSLTGYEQYF.

V and J are TRBV7-9 and TRBJ2-7, with 8 bases matching TRBD2. Germline trimming cut 2 bases from V and 3 bases from J; bases unmatched to any gene: 6. Germline values: CDR1 SEHNR, CDR2 FQNEAQ (reference sequence). This CDR3 is 15 amino acids long. The CDR3 DNA reads TGTGCCAGCAGCTTATACGGGAGGGCAGGCTACGAGCAGTACTTC. Its translation is CASSLYGRAGYEQYF. The full variable domain, rest sourced from reference TRBV7-9 and TRBJ2-7, is DTGVSQNPRHKITKRGQNVTFRCDPISEHNRLYWYRQTLGQGPEFLTYFQNEAQLEKSRLLSDRFSAERPKGSFSTLEIQRTEQGDSAMYLCASSLYGRAGYEQYFGPGTRLTVT.

This sequence joins TRBV9 and TRBJ2-1; 11 bases agree with TRBD2. This CDR3 spans 15 amino acids. In germline, CDR1 is SGDLS, CDR2 YYNGEE. Losses at the gene ends were 0 bases for V and 4 bases for J; bases not matched to a gene: 0. This CDR3 reads CASSVGLAGYNEQFF. CDR3 nucleotides: TGTGCCAGCAGCGTAGGACTAGCGGGGTACAATGAGCAGTTCTTC.

The chain is built from TRBV5-5 and TRBJ1-5, with D possibly TRBD1 on 5 matching bases. The CDR3 is 16 residues long. Germline values: CDR1 SGHKS, CDR2 YYEKEE (reference sequence). V gave up 4 bases and J gave up 1 base, with 15 bases separating them. The CDR3 DNA sequence: TGTGCCAGCAGCATCGGCGGGGGGGGGAGCAATCAGCCCCAGCATTTT. It translates to CASSIGGGGSNQPQHF.

The rearrangement joins TRBV14 to TRBJ2-5; D ambiguous. The germline V and J ends were trimmed by 4 bases and 2 bases, with 14 bases remaining between them. This CDR3 comprises 15 residues. Per germline, CDR1 SGHDN and CDR2 FVKESK. For the CDR3, the DNA is TGTGCCAGCAGCCTACGCCAGTTGAGGCAAGAGACCCAGTACTTC. This encodes CASSLRQLRQETQYF.

The chain is built from TRBV4-2 and TRBJ1-1; possibly TRBD1 for D (5 bases). Germline-derived CDR1 and CDR2 are LGHNA and YNFKEQ. The CDR3 is 20 amino acids. With 5 bases removed from V and 5 bases from J, the gap between germline ends came to 33 bases. In DNA, the CDR3 is TGTGCCAGCAGCAAGTATACAGGATATGAAGGTGGGCAGATGATGACTGAAGCTTTCTTT. Translation gives CASSKYTGYEGGQMMTEAFF.

The V call is TRBV6-2 or TRBV6-3, the J call TRBJ2-1, with D perhaps TRBD1 (5 bases). Germline V gene data show CDR1 as MNHEY and CDR2 as SVGEGT. Trimming shortened V by 4 bases and J by 3 bases, and 13 bases separated the two germline ends. The CDR3 runs to 15 residues. CDR3 protein: CASSWKTEFYNEQFF. The DNA for the CDR3 is TGTGCCAGCAGTTGGAAGACAGAATTCTACAATGAGCAGTTCTTC.

Written as DNA, the CDR3 is TGTGCCAGCAGTGAACTCCTCGAAGCGGGCCCTCTGGAAGAGACCCAGTACTTC. Translated: CASSELLEAGPLEETQYF. This chain links TRBV6-1 with TRBJ2-5, with D perhaps TRBD2 (6 bases). This CDR3 contains 18 residues. CDR1 MNHNS and CDR2 SASEGT come from the germline V gene. Between the trimmed V and J ends, which lost 2 bases and 3 bases, there was a span of 22 bases.

The chain employs TRBV9 and TRBJ1-2; possible D gene TRBD1, 5 bases. CDR1 is SGDLS and CDR2 is YYNGEE in the germline V gene. Trimming took off 0 bases at V and 2 bases at J, with 11 bases between the two ends. CDR3 size: 15 residues. CDR3 DNA: TGTGCCAGCAGCGTAGAAGTGAGGACAAACTATGGCTACACCTTC. Encoded protein: CASSVEVRTNYGYTF. Supplemented by reference TRBV9 and TRBJ1-2, the full variable domain reads DSGVTQTPKHLITATGQRVTLRCSPRSGDLSVYWYQQSLDQGLQFLIQYYNGEERAKGNILERFSAQQFPDLHSELNLSSLELGDSALYFCASSVEVRTNYGYTFGSGTRLTVV.

This chain's CDR3 is CASKPGQGAPGELFF. As DNA, the CDR3 is TGTGCCAGCAAACCGGGACAGGGGGCCCCCGGGGAGCTGTTTTTT. The chain carries TRBV6-5 and TRBJ2-2; TRBD1 matches at 12 bases. CDR1 and CDR2 (germline): MNHEY, SVGAGI. V lost 7 bases to trimming and J lost 6 bases; unmatched junction nucleotides: 6. The CDR3 runs to 15 residues.

V and J are TRBV6-5 and TRBJ2-5; TRBD1 might be the D (6 bases). The germline V gene has CDR1 MNHEY and CDR2 SVGAGI. The CDR3 extends over 12 amino acids. Trimming removed 8 bases from V and 4 bases from J, with 11 bases in between. CDR3: CASAGVGETQYF. The CDR3 region has the DNA TGTGCCAGCGCAGGGGTCGGAGAGACCCAGTACTTC.

This rearrangement joins TRBV30 to TRBJ2-7; D gene unclear. Germline assignment: CDR1 GTSNPN and CDR2 SVGIG (reference sequence). The V and J ends lost 3 bases and 3 bases respectively, with 6 bases between them. CDR3 length: 11 residues. The CDR3 loop is CAWSSLYEQYF. In DNA, the CDR3 is TGTGCCTGGAGCAGTCTCTACGAGCAGTACTTC.

The chain links TRBV18 to TRBJ2-1; 9 bases agree with TRBD1. This CDR3 has 14 residues. Germline-derived CDR1 and CDR2 are KGHSH and LQKENI. V shed 4 bases, J shed 7 bases, and the junction held 5 bases outside the gene matches. CDR3 in DNA: TGTGCCAGCTCACTCAGTGACAGGGGGAATGAGCAGTTCTTC. It codes for CASSLSDRGNEQFF.

V is TRBV2 and J is TRBJ2-1; maybe TRBD1 (5 bases). Germline assignment: CDR1 SNHLY and CDR2 FYNNEI. The CDR3 runs to 15 residues. With 3 bases removed from V and 5 bases from J, the gap between germline ends came to 14 bases. The CDR3 here is CASSEANRPNNEQFF. The CDR3 nucleotides are TGTGCCAGCAGTGAGGCTAACAGGCCTAACAATGAGCAGTTCTTC.

Notes on this clone: Other DNA sequences in the same sample also yield this CDR3. DNA of the CDR3: TGTGCCAGCTCACCAGAGGCGGGAGTCGGCGAGCAGTACTTC. This gives the protein CASSPEAGVGEQYF. The rearrangement links TRBV18 to TRBJ2-7; TRBD2 agrees at 7 bases. This CDR3 has 14 amino acids. In germline, CDR1 is KGHSH, CDR2 LQKENI. V shed 2 bases and J 6 bases; nucleotides not matched to a gene: 7. Supplemented by reference TRBV18 and TRBJ2-7, the full variable domain reads NAGVMQNPRHLVRRRGQEARLRCSPMKGHSHVYWYRQLPEEGLKFMVYLQKENIIDESGMPKERFSAEFPKEGPSILRIQQVVRGDSAAYFCASSPEAGVGEQYFGPGTRLTVT.